This T cell receptor (beta chain) was recorded in a study of cytomegalovirus exposure and HLA in healthy donors. The donors were part of the approximately 130-subject validation cohort, which stood apart from the approximately 670-subject first cohort. Of note for this clone: What it binds is not known.

Method: immunoSEQ multiplex PCR; TCRdb's copy keeps in-frame clones and lacks some. The sample includes about 220,000 clones, 75% to 95% of them seen just once. This CDR3 region has 14 residues. The germline CDR1 and CDR2 sequences are SGHNT and YYREEE (reference sequence). V lost 4 bases to trimming and J lost 7 bases, with 17 bases between them. General study results and limits: While the bulk of TCR sequences proved rare, some public TCRs turned up in many donors. A classifier reportedly called cytomegalovirus status with high sensitivity and specificity.

Sequences were obtained from PBMCs. The V call is TRBV5-4, the J call TRBJ1-1, with D maybe TRBD1 (6 bases). The origin of this receptor is a young woman in good health and CMV-seronegative. CDR3 sequence (DNA): TGTGCCAGCAGCATTACAGGGTCCCTTTATGAAGCTTTCTTT. Translated: CASSITGSLYEAFF. Together with reference TRBV5-4 and TRBJ1-1, the CDR3 gives the full variable domain: ETGVTQSPTHLIKTRGQQVTLRCSSQSGHNTVSWYQQALGQGPQFIFQYYREEENGRGNFPPRFSGLQFPNYSSELNVNALELDDSALYLCASSITGSLYEAFFGQGTRLTVV.